This section outlines one T cell receptor (beta chain) sequence together with its context. No antigen is known for it. The CDR3 spans 18 residues. Trimming shortened V by 3 bases and J by 8 bases, and 26 bases separated the two germline ends. Germline assignment: CDR1 MNHEY and CDR2 SMNVEV (reference sequence). The source of the sample is a study of graft-versus-host responses after intestinal transplantation. The repertoire was sequenced with immunoSEQ multiplex PCR; TCRdb's copy has only in-frame clones and lacks some. The sample contains approximately 71,000 clones, roughly 90% of which appear only once.

The genes are TRBV27 and TRBJ2-1, with a possible D match to TRBD1 (5 bases). The source was unstimulated CD8+ T cells sorted from spleen or lymph node cells, collected before intestinal transplant. This TCR derives from a human donor who received an intestinal transplant. In DNA form, the CDR3 reads TGTGCCAGCAGTTTCCGCCCTGGACACTCCCTCTCATCAGATGAGCAGTTCTTC. Translated, it gives CASSFRPGHSLSSDEQFF.